A single sample is the source of the 19 T cell receptor beta chains below, sequenced in a study of cytomegalovirus exposure and HLA in healthy donors. A multiplex PCR was run with 60 Vbeta primers and 13 Jbeta primers. TCRdb keeps only in-frame clones here, not all; method: immunoSEQ multiplex PCR. The sample has fewer than 250,000 clones, roughly four fifths seen once. Sequencing was carried out using PBMCs. All receptors derive from a man in his forties or fifties in good health and CMV-seropositive.

This chain links TRBV6-1 with TRBJ1-6, with D maybe TRBD1 (5 bases). From germline, CDR1 is MNHNS and CDR2 SASEGT. V was trimmed by 2 bases and J by 0 bases, leaving 11 bases between them. This CDR3 region has 17 residues. CDR3 sequence: CASSERGKSSYNSPLHF. The CDR3 DNA reads as TGTGCCAGCAGTGAACGGGGGAAGAGCTCCTATAATTCACCCCTCCACTTT.

This chain connects TRBV7-9 to TRBJ2-7, with a weak D call TRBD2 (5 bases). V lost 5 bases to trimming and J lost 2 bases, with 10 bases between them. Germline CDR1 and CDR2: SEHNR and FQNEAQ (reference sequence). The CDR3 is 13 residues long. CDR3 nucleotides: TGTGCCAGCAGCATAACCGGGACCTACGAGCAGTACTTC. Its translation: CASSITGTYEQYF.

The gene calls are TRBV13 and TRBJ1-1; no clear D. This CDR3 region has 13 residues. Trimming left V 6 bases short and J 4 bases short, with 12 bases between. Germline loops: CDR1 PRHDT, CDR2 FYEKMQ (reference sequence). The CDR3 bases are TGTGCCAGCAGTCTGGAGGGCGGCACTGAAGCTTTCTTT. Amino acid sequence: CASSLEGGTEAFF.

The CDR3 sequence is CASSGTDMNTEAFF. Here the CDR3 DNA reads TGTGCCAGCAGCGGGACAGACATGAACACTGAAGCTTTCTTT. This chain joins TRBV5-6 and TRBJ1-1, with TRBD1 matching 7 bases. V dropped 4 bases and J dropped 0; count of bases not matched to a gene: 3. The CDR3 is 14 residues long. Looked up from germline, CDR1 is SGHDT and CDR2 is YYEEEE. The full variable domain, in which reference TRBV5-6 and TRBJ1-1 provide the parts outside the CDR3, is DAGVTQSPTHLIKTRGQQVTLRCSPKSGHDTVSWYQQALGQGPQFIFQYYEEEERQRGNFPDRFSGHQFPNYSSELNVNALLLGDSALYLCASSGTDMNTEAFFGQGTRLTVV.

This CDR3 reads CASSFLFGTGGGYTF. The CDR3 DNA sequence: TGTGCCAGCAGTTTTCTATTTGGGACAGGTGGCGGCTACACCTTC. This chain links TRBV28 with TRBJ1-2, with 8 bases fitting TRBD1. V trimming: 3 bases; J trimming: 8 bases; junction bases outside the gene matches: 11. The CDR3 is made up of 15 amino acids. Germline V lookup: CDR1 MDHEN, CDR2 SYDVKM.

The rearrangement links TRBV28 to TRBJ2-7; 9 bases agree with TRBD2. The CDR3 contains 17 residues. V lost 6 bases to trimming and J lost 6 bases; unmatched junction nucleotides: 18. From germline, CDR1 is MDHEN and CDR2 SYDVKM. The CDR3 spells CASSPGRAGGLWGEQYF. CDR3 sequence (DNA): TGTGCCAGCAGCCCCGGTCGGGCGGGAGGGCTATGGGGCGAGCAGTACTTC. Filled out from reference TRBV28 and TRBJ2-7, the complete variable domain reads DVKVTQSSRYLVKRTGEKVFLECVQDMDHENMFWYRQDPGLGLRLIYFSYDVKMKEKGDIPEGYSVSREKKERFSLILESASTNQTSMYLCASSPGRAGGLWGEQYFGPGTRLTVT.

This clone was seen a handful of times. The genes are TRBV5-1 and TRBJ1-2; 9 nucleotides line up with TRBD1. This CDR3 contains 15 residues. J gave up 2 bases and V 2 bases, and 4 bases lay outside the gene matches. Germline values: CDR1 SGHRS, CDR2 YFSETQ. In DNA form, the CDR3 reads TGCGCCAGCAGCTTATTAGGACAGGGGAACTATGGCTACACCTTC. This sequence encodes CASSLLGQGNYGYTF.

The chain couples TRBV6-6 to TRBJ2-1, with D possibly TRBD1 on 5 matching bases. V was pared by 6 bases and J by 5 bases, with 17 bases between. Germline CDR1 MNHNY, CDR2 SVGAGI (reference sequence). CDR3 length equals 15 residues. Written as DNA, the CDR3 is TGTGCCAGCAGATCCTCCTCCGGACAAAACAATGAGCAGTTCTTC. This gives the protein CASRSSSGQNNEQFF.

The chain uses TRBV7-3 and TRBJ1-1, with D perhaps TRBD1 (5 bases). This CDR3 has 18 residues. The V and J ends lost 1 base and 1 base respectively, with 19 bases between them. Germline CDR1 SGHTA, CDR2 FQGTGA. As DNA, the CDR3 is TGTGCCAGCAGCTTAAGTAGGGCCAGGGCAAACGAGAACACTGAAGCTTTCTTT. Translation: CASSLSRARANENTEAFF.

The rearrangement joins TRBV2 to TRBJ2-1, with 13 bases that match TRBD2. Germline loops: CDR1 SNHLY, CDR2 FYNNEI. The J segment lost 7 bases and the V segment lost 6 bases, leaving 6 bases of the junction unmatched. This CDR3 spans 15 amino acids. The CDR3 spells CASSTTSGRWNEQFF. CDR3 in DNA: TGTGCCAGCAGCACGACTAGCGGGAGGTGGAATGAGCAGTTCTTC.

The chain has TRBV27 and TRBJ2-7, with 7 bases lining up with TRBD1. The CDR3 runs to 14 residues. Germline values: CDR1 MNHEY, CDR2 SMNVEV (reference sequence). Losses at the gene ends were 4 bases for V and 3 bases for J; bases not matched to a gene: 6. CDR3 in amino acids: CASSSRQGFYEQYF. CDR3 DNA: TGTGCCAGCAGTTCCAGACAGGGATTCTACGAGCAGTACTTC.

The chain carries TRBV7-8 and TRBJ2-5, with D possibly matching TRBD2 (6 bases). Trimming left V 0 bases short and J 4 bases short, with 9 bases between. Germline assignment: CDR1 SGHVS and CDR2 FQNEAQ. The CDR3 has 14 residues. The CDR3 is CASSLAGGGETQYF. The DNA of the CDR3 is TGTGCCAGCAGCTTAGCGGGAGGAGGAGAGACCCAGTACTTC. Full variable domain (outside the CDR3, taken from reference TRBV7-8 and TRBJ2-5): GAGVSQSPRYKVAKRGQDVALRCDPISGHVSLFWYQQALGQGPEFLTYFQNEAQLDKSGLPSDRFFAERPEGSVSTLKIQRTQQEDSAVYLCASSLAGGGETQYFGPGTRLLVL.

This chain links TRBV13 with TRBJ2-7; 10 nucleotides match TRBD2. Germline assignment: CDR1 PRHDT and CDR2 FYEKMQ (reference sequence). This CDR3 comprises 17 residues. With 0 bases clipped from V and 6 bases from J, the junction kept 11 bases outside the gene matches. The CDR3 coding sequence is TGTGCCAGCAGCTTAGGCCCAGCGGGGGGGCCCTTGGGCGAGCAGTACTTC. It codes for CASSLGPAGGPLGEQYF.

The chain carries TRBV5-6 and TRBJ2-3; perhaps TRBD1 as D (6 bases). V was shortened by 2 bases and J by 3 bases, with 7 bases between the two germline ends. Germline V gives CDR1 SGHDT, CDR2 YYEEEE. There are 13 residues in the CDR3. CDR3 sequence reads: CASSFGTTDTQYF. CDR3 nucleotides: TGTGCCAGCAGCTTTGGGACAACAGATACGCAGTATTTT.

J is TRBJ2-1 and V is TRBV27, with 7 nucleotides matching TRBD1. This CDR3 comprises 17 residues. Trimming removed 6 bases from V and 2 bases from J; junction bases left unmatched: 13. The germline gives CDR1 MNHEY, CDR2 SMNVEV (reference sequence). CDR3 residues: CASSLGPGTAPYNEQFF. The DNA of the CDR3 is TGTGCCAGCAGCCTCGGCCCAGGGACAGCGCCCTACAATGAGCAGTTCTTC.

The chain employs TRBV4-3 and TRBJ2-7, with TRBD2 identical over 7 bases. In germline, CDR1 is LGHNA, CDR2 YSLEER. The CDR3 has 14 amino acids. Trimming cost V 4 bases and J 7 bases; bases outside gene matches: 10. In nucleotides, the CDR3 is TGCGCCAGCAGCCCCCAGACTAGCTACCGTGAGCAGTACTTC. Encoded protein: CASSPQTSYREQYF.

This chain joins TRBV5-6 and TRBJ1-2; 8 nucleotides agree with TRBD1. The V gene end was trimmed by 2 bases and the J gene end by 4 bases; junction bases not matched to a gene: 7. The CDR3 spans 15 residues. The V gene's germline CDR1 is SGHDT and CDR2 YYEEEE. The CDR3 spells CASSLPWTGTYGYTF. The CDR3 DNA reads TGTGCCAGCAGCTTACCCTGGACAGGGACCTATGGCTACACCTTC. The full variable domain, rest sourced from reference TRBV5-6 and TRBJ1-2, is DAGVTQSPTHLIKTRGQQVTLRCSPKSGHDTVSWYQQALGQGPQFIFQYYEEEERQRGNFPDRFSGHQFPNYSSELNVNALLLGDSALYLCASSLPWTGTYGYTFGSGTRLTVV.

In this sample, this clone turned up a few times. J is TRBJ1-1 and V is TRBV2; tentatively, D is TRBD1 (6 bases). The V gene's germline CDR1 is SNHLY and CDR2 FYNNEI. Trimming shortened V by 8 bases and J by 5 bases, and 15 bases separated the two germline ends. The CDR3 has 13 residues. The chain's CDR3 is CASLRGARTEAFF. As DNA, the CDR3 is TGTGCCAGCCTACGGGGGGCGAGGACTGAAGCTTTCTTT.

The V and J genes are TRBV6-1 and TRBJ2-1; 8 bases match TRBD2. V shed 10 bases, J shed 6 bases, and the junction held 14 bases outside the gene matches. Germline assignment: CDR1 MNHNS and CDR2 SASEGT. CDR3 length: 15 amino acids. The CDR3, as DNA: TGTGCCATCCCGACCGGGACTAGTACTGTCAATGAGCAGTTCTTC. This gives the protein CAIPTGTSTVNEQFF.